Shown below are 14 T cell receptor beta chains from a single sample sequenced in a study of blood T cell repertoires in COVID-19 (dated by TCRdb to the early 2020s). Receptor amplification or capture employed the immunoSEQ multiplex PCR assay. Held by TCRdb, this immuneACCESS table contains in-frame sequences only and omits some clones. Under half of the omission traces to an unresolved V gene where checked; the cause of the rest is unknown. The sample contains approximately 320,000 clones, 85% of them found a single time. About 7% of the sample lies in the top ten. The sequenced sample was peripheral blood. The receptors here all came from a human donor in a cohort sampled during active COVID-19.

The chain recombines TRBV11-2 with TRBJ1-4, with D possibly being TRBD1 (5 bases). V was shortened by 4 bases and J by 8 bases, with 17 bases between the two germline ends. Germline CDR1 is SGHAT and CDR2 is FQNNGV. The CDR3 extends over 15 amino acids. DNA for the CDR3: TGTGCCAGCAGCTCCATATCCACAGGAGACGAAAAACTGTTTTTT. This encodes CASSSISTGDEKLFF. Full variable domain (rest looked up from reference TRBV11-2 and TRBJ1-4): EAGVAQSPRYKIIEKRQSVAFWCNPISGHATLYWYQQILGQGPKLLIQFQNNGVVDDSQLPKDRFSAERLKGVDSTLKIQPAKLEDSAVYLCASSSISTGDEKLFFGSGTQLSVL.

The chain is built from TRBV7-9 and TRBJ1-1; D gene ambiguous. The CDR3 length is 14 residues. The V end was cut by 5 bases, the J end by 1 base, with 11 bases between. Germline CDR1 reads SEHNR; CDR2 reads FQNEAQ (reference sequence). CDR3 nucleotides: TGTGCCAGCAGCCCATCCTGGGCGAACACTGAAGCTTTCTTT. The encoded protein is CASSPSWANTEAFF.

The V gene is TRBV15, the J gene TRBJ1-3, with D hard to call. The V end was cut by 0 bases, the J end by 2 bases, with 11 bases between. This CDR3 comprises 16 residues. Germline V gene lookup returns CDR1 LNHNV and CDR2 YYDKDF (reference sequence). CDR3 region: CATSRDLGRAGNTIYF. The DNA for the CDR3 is TGTGCCACCAGCAGAGATCTAGGGAGAGCTGGAAACACCATATATTTT.

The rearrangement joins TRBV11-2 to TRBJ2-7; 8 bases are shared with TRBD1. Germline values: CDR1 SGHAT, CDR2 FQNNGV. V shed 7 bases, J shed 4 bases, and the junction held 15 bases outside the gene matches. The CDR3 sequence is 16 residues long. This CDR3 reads CASTSSVRDRTYEQYF. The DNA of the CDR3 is TGTGCCAGCACCTCCTCAGTACGGGACAGGACTTACGAGCAGTACTTC.

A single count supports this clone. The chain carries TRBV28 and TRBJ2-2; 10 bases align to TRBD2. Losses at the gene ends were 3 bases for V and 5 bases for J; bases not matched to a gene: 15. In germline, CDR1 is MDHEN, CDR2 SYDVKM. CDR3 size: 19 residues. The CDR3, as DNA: TGTGCCAGCAGTTTCCCCCGCCTTAAGCTAGCGGGGGTAACCGGGGAGCTGTTTTTT. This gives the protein CASSFPRLKLAGVTGELFF.

The CDR3 is CSASPRDRVYNEQFF. The CDR3 DNA is TGCAGTGCTAGTCCTCGGGACAGGGTATACAATGAGCAGTTCTTC. The rearrangement joins TRBV20-1 to TRBJ2-1; TRBD1 aligns across 9 bases. Germline lookup yields CDR1 DFQATT and CDR2 SNEGSKA (reference sequence). The CDR3 runs to 15 residues. V was pared by 3 bases and J by 4 bases, with 7 bases of the junction left unmatched.

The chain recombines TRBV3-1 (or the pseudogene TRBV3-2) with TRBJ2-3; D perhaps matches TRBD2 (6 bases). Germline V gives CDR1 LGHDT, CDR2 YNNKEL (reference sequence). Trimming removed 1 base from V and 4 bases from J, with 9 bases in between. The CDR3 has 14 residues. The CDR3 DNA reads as TGTGCCAGCAGCCAAGTTCCGGGGGCAGATACGCAGTATTTT. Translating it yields CASSQVPGADTQYF.

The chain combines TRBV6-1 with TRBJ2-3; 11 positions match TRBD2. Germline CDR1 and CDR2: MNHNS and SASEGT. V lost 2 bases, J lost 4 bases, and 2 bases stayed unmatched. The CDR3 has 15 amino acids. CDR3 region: CASSELAGGSDTQYF. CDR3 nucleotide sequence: TGTGCCAGCAGTGAATTAGCGGGGGGGTCAGATACGCAGTATTTT.

The CDR3: CASSISTLTSGGAGIQYF. The CDR3 bases are TGTGCCAGTAGTATATCAACCTTGACTAGCGGGGGGGCTGGCATTCAGTACTTC. V usage is TRBV19 and J usage is TRBJ2-4, with TRBD2 matching over 14 bases. Per the germline V gene, CDR1 is LNHDA and CDR2 is SQIVND (reference sequence). V was pared by 2 bases and J by 9 bases, with 12 bases of the junction left unmatched. CDR3 length equals 18 residues. Full variable domain (rest looked up from reference TRBV19 and TRBJ2-4): DGGITQSPKYLFRKEGQNVTLSCEQNLNHDAMYWYRQDPGQGLRLIYYSQIVNDFQKGDIAEGYSVSREKKESFPLTVTSAQKNPTAFYLCASSISTLTSGGAGIQYFGAGTRLSVL.

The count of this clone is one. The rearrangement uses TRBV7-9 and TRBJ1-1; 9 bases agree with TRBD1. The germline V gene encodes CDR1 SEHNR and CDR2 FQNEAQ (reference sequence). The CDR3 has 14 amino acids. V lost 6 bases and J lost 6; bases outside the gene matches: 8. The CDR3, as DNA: TGTGCCAGCAGATCAGGACAGGGGCCGGCTGAAGCTTTCTTT. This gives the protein CASRSGQGPAEAFF.

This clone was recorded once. The CDR3 DNA reads TGTGCCAGCAGCTGGGGACAGGGCCACCTATCGGATAAGTTCTTC. It yields the protein CASSWGQGHLSDKFF. This chain uses TRBV6-5 with TRBJ2-1, with 9 bases lining up with TRBD1. V lost 6 bases, J lost 14 bases, and 17 bases stayed unmatched. The CDR3 spans 15 residues. CDR1 is MNHEY, CDR2 SVGAGI, per germline.

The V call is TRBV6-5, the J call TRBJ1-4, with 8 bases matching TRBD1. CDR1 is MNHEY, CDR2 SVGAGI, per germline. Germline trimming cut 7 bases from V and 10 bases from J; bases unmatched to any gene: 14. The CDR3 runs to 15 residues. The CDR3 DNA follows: TGTGCCAGCAAACTTCCCGGACAGGGAGGAGGAAAACTGTTTTTT. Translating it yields CASKLPGQGGGKLFF.

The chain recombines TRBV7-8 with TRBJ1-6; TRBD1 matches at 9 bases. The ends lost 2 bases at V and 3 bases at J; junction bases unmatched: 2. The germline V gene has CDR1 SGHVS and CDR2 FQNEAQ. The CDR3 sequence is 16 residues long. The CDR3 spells CASSLRDRDYNSPLHF. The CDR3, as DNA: TGTGCCAGCAGCTTACGGGACAGGGACTATAATTCACCCCTCCACTTT.

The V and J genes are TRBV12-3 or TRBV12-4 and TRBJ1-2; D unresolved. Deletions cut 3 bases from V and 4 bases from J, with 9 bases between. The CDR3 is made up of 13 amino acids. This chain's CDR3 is CASSLGRFYGYTF. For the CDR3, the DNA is TGTGCCAGCAGTTTGGGCAGATTCTATGGCTACACCTTC.